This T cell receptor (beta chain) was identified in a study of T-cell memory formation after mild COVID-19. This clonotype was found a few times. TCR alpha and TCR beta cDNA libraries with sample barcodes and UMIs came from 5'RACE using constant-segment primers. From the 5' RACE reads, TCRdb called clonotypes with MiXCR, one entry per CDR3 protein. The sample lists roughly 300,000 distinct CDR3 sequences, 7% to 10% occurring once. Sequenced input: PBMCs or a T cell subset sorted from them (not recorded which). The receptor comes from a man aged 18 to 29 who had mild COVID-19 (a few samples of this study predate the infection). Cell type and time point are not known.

For the CDR3, the DNA is TGTGCCAGCAGTTTAGGGCCCCGCCATGAGCAGTTCTTC. Its protein product is CASSLGPRHEQFF. This chain uses TRBV12-3 or TRBV12-4 with TRBJ2-1; D is undetermined. Trimming left V 1 base short and J 8 bases short, with 9 bases between. The CDR3 length is 13 residues.